A selection of T cell receptor beta chains follows, all from one sample in a study of identical twins. TCRdb itself ran the 5' RACE reads through MiXCR, one entry per CDR3 protein. The table shows 500,000 to 600,000 distinct CDR3 sequences, with roughly a fifth occurring only once. Separately, the same data were catalogued under a study of T cells expressing NK-cell markers.

Material: CD4+ T cells sorted from blood. These receptors all come from a woman aged 18-29 years in good health. Both conserved end residues are part of each CDR3. D genes are given only for firm matches. Only some rows state a clone size, as once, few, many or a class for expanded clones.

clone size | D gene | J gene | CDR3 length | V gene | CDR3 protein | CDR3 DNA
- | TRBD1 | TRBJ2-2 | 15 | TRBV12-3/TRBV12-4 | CASSFRTGGGGELFF | TGTGCCAGCAGTTTCAGGACAGGGGGGGGCGGGGAGCTGTTTTTT
- | - | TRBJ2-1 | 14 | TRBV27 | CASRYGLFSHEQFF | TGTGCCAGCCGGTATGGACTCTTTAGTCATGAGCAGTTCTTC
few | - | TRBJ2-3 | 15 | TRBV9 | CASSVAPGSTDTQYF | TGTGCCAGCAGCGTAGCACCGGGCAGCACAGATACGCAGTATTTT
few | - | TRBJ1-2 | 17 | TRBV15 | CATSRVGVPGNPYGYTF | TGTGCCACCAGCAGAGTCGGTGTACCAGGGAACCCCTATGGCTACACCTTC
- | - | TRBJ1-2 | 11 | TRBV7-9 | CASSSYYGYTF | TGTGCCAGCAGCTCCTACTATGGCTACACCTTC
- | TRBD1 | TRBJ1-1 | 16 | TRBV11-2 | CASSLGRGRRNTEAFF | TGTGCCAGCAGCCTGGGCAGGGGGCGACGGAACACTGAAGCTTTCTTT
few | - | TRBJ2-5 | 12 | TRBV9 | CASSGPQETQYF | TGTGCCAGCAGCGGCCCACAAGAGACCCAGTACTTC
- | TRBD1 | TRBJ2-1 | 14 | TRBV12-3/TRBV12-4 | CASSFTGTGEFSIF | TGTGCCAGCAGTTTCACCGGGACAGGTGAATTCTCTATCTTC
- | TRBD1 | TRBJ1-5 | 15 | TRBV20-1 | CSALGTGDPNQPQHF | TGCAGTGCCCTCGGGACAGGGGATCCGAATCAGCCCCAGCATTTT
few | TRBD2 | TRBJ2-3 | 13 | TRBV20-1 | CSARLAGPDTQYF | TGCAGTGCTAGACTAGCGGGGCCGGATACGCAGTATTTT
- | TRBD2 | TRBJ2-2 | 16 | TRBV3-1 | CASSQNPGTSGFELFF | TGTGCCAGCAGCCAAAATCCGGGGACTAGCGGGTTCGAGCTGTTTTTT
many | - | TRBJ2-7 | 11 | TRBV6-5 | CASSYGGEQYF | TGTGCCAGCAGTTACGGGGGCGAGCAGTACTTC
few | TRBD2 | TRBJ2-1 | 15 | TRBV29-1 | CSVDPIAGAYNEQFF | TGCAGCGTTGACCCTATAGCGGGGGCCTACAATGAGCAGTTCTTC
- | - | TRBJ2-5 | 13 | TRBV20-1 | CSASRGRSETQYF | TGCAGTGCTAGCAGGGGCCGGTCGGAGACCCAGTACTTC
- | TRBD2 | TRBJ2-7 | 13 | TRBV20-1 | CSARASGKYEQYF | TGCAGTGCTAGAGCTAGCGGGAAATACGAGCAGTACTTC
few | - | TRBJ2-4 | 14 | TRBV9 | CASSERGGGDIQYF | TGTGCCAGCAGCGAAAGGGGGGGTGGGGACATTCAGTACTTC
once | - | TRBJ1-4 | 15 | TRBV9 | CASSVSVTENEKLFF | TGTGCCAGCAGCGTATCCGTCACAGAAAATGAAAAACTGTTTTTT
- | TRBD2 | TRBJ2-7 | 14 | TRBV20-1 | CSAKTSGGSYEQYF | TGCAGTGCTAAGACTAGCGGGGGATCCTACGAGCAGTACTTC
few | TRBD1 | TRBJ2-7 | 14 | TRBV7-8 | CASSWQGASYEQYF | TGTGCCAGCAGCTGGCAGGGGGCGAGCTACGAGCAGTACTTC
- | - | TRBJ2-2 | 14 | TRBV12-5 | CASGLGRNTGELFF | TGTGCTAGTGGTTTGGGACGAAACACCGGGGAGCTGTTTTTT
few | - | TRBJ1-2 | 20 | TRBV11-2 | CASSSYRVGRGRSVIDGYTF | TGTGCCAGCAGCTCTTATAGGGTAGGCCGGGGGCGTTCGGTCATCGATGGCTACACCTTC
- | - | TRBJ2-3 | 15 | TRBV7-9 | CASSAGQIFADTQYF | TGTGCCAGCAGCGCCGGGCAAATTTTCGCAGATACGCAGTATTTT
- | TRBD2 | TRBJ2-1 | 15 | TRBV20-1 | CSARRSGMPYNEQFF | TGCAGTGCTAGGCGTAGCGGGATGCCCTACAATGAGCAGTTCTTC
- | TRBD1 | TRBJ2-3 | 15 | TRBV5-5 | CASRLQGAGTDTQYF | TGTGCCAGCAGGCTGCAGGGGGCCGGCACAGATACGCAGTATTTT
- | - | TRBJ2-7 | 14 | TRBV14 | CASSQDYQVPEQYF | TGTGCCAGCAGCCAAGATTATCAGGTTCCGGAGCAGTACTTC
- | TRBD1 | TRBJ1-1 | 14 | TRBV29-1 | CSVEWGTGATEAFF | TGCAGCGTTGAATGGGGGACAGGGGCAACTGAAGCTTTCTTT
few | TRBD1 | TRBJ2-7 | 15 | TRBV5-1 | CASSLAGTGVHEQYF | TGCGCCAGCAGCTTGGCTGGGACAGGGGTCCACGAGCAGTACTTC
few | TRBD2 | TRBJ2-1 | 14 | TRBV12-3/TRBV12-4 | CASSRRDYYNEQFF | TGTGCCAGCAGTCGAAGGGACTACTACAATGAGCAGTTCTTC
- | - | TRBJ2-7 | 16 | TRBV6-5 | CASSYDRRGGRGEQYF | TGTGCCAGCAGTTACGATCGTCGAGGGGGAAGAGGGGAGCAGTACTTC
- | - | TRBJ2-5 | 13 | TRBV29-1 | CSVVLRYQETQYF | TGCAGCGTAGTGCTAAGATACCAAGAGACCCAGTACTTC
few | - | TRBJ1-1 | 14 | TRBV2 | CASTRGEGNTEAFF | TGTGCCAGCACCAGAGGAGAGGGGAACACTGAAGCTTTCTTT